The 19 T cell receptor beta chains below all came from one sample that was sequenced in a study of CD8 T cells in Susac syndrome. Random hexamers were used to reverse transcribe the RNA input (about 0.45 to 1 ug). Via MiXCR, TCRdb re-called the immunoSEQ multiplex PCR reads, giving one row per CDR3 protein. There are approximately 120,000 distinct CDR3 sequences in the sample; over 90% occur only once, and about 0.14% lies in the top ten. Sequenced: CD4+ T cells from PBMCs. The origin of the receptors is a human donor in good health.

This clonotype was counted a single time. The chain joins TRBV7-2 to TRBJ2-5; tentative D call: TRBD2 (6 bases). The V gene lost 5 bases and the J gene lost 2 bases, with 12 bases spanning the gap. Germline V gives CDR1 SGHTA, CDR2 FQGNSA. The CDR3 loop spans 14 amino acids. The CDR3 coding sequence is TGTGCCAGCAGCCCCGCGGGGATGCAAGAGACCCAGTACTTC. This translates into CASSPAGMQETQYF.

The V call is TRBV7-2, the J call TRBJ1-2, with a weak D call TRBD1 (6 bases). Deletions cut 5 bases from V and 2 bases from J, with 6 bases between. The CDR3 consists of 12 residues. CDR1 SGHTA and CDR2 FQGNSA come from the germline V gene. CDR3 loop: CASSTGNYGYTF. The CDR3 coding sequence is TGTGCCAGCAGCACAGGGAACTATGGCTACACCTTC.

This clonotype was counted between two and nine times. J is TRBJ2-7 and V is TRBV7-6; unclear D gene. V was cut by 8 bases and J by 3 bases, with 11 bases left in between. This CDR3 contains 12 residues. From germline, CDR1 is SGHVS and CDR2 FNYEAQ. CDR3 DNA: TGTGCCAGCTCTAATATTCACTACGAGCAGTACTTC. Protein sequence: CASSNIHYEQYF. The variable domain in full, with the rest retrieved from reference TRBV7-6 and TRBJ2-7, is GAGVSQSPRYKVTKRGQDVALRCDPISGHVSLYWYRQALGQGPEFLTYFNYEAQQDKSGLPNDRFSAERPEGSISTLTIQRTEQRDSAMYRCASSNIHYEQYFGPGTRLTVT.

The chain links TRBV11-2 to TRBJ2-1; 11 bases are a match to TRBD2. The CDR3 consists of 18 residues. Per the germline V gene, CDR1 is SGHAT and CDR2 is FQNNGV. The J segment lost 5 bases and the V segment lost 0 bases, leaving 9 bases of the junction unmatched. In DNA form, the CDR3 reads TGTGCCAGCAGCTTAGATGGTGAACTAGCGGGAGTCAACAATGAGCAGTTCTTC. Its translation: CASSLDGELAGVNNEQFF.

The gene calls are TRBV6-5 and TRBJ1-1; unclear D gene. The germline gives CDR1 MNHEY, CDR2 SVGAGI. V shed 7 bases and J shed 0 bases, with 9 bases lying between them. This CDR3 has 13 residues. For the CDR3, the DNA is TGTGCCAGCAACTACGGGATGAACACTGAAGCTTTCTTT. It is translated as CASNYGMNTEAFF.

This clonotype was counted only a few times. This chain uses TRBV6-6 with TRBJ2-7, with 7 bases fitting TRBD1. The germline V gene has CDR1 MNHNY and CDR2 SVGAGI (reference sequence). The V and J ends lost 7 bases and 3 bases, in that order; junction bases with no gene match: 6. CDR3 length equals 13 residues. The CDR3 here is CASTPGGVYEQYF. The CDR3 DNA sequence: TGTGCCAGCACCCCAGGGGGAGTCTACGAGCAGTACTTC.

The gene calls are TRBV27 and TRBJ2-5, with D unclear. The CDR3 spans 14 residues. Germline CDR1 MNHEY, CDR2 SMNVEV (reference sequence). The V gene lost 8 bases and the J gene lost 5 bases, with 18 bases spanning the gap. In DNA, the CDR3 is TGTGCCAGCGCTCGCCGGGCCTTTCAGGAGACCCAGTACTTC. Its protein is CASARRAFQETQYF.

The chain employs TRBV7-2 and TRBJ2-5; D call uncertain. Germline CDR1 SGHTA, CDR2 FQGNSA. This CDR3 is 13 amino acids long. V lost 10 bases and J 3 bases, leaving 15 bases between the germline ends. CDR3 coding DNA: TGTGCCACCCACCGATGGGTGGAAGAGACCCAGTACTTC. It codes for CATHRWVEETQYF.

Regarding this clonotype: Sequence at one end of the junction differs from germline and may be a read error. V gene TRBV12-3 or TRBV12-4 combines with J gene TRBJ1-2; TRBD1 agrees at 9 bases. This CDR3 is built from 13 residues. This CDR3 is CASSPGQGFVFHF. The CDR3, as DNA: TGTGCCAGCAGTCCAGGACAGGGGTTCGTCTTCCACTTC.

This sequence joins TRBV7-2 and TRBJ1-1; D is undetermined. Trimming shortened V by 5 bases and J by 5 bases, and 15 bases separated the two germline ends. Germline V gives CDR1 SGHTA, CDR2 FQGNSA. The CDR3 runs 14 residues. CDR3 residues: CASSQTAGRTEAFF. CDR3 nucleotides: TGTGCCAGCAGCCAAACGGCGGGCCGAACTGAAGCTTTCTTT.

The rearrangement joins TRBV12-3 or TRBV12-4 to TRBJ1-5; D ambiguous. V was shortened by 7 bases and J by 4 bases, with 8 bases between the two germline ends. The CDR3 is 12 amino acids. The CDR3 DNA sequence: TGTGCCAGCAACGGTGGGAATCAGCCCCAGCATTTT. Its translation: CASNGGNQPQHF.

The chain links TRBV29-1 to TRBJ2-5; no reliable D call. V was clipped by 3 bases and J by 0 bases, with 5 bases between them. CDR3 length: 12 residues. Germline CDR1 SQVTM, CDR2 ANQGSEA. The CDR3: CSVEQNQETQYF. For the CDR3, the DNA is TGCAGCGTTGAGCAGAACCAAGAGACCCAGTACTTC.

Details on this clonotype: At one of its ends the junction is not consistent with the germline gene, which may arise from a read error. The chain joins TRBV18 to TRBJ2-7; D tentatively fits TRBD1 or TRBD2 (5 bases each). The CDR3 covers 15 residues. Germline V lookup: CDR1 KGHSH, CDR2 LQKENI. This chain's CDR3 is CASSLKTGRAYGQYF. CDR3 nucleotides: TGTGCCAGCTCACTAAAAACGGGACGGGCGTACGGGCAGTACTTC.

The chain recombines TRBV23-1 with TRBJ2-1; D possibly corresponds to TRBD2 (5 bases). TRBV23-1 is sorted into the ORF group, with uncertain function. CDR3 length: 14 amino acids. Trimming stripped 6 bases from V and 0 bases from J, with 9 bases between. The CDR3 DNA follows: TGCGCCAGCAGGGATGGGAGCTCCTACAATGAGCAGTTCTTC. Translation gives CASRDGSSYNEQFF.

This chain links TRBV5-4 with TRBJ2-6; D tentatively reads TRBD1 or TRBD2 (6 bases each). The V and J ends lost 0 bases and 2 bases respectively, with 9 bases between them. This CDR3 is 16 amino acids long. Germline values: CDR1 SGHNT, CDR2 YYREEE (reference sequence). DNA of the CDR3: TGTGCCAGCAGCTTGGGGGGGGCAACTGGGGCCAACGTCCTGACTTTC. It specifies CASSLGGATGANVLTF.

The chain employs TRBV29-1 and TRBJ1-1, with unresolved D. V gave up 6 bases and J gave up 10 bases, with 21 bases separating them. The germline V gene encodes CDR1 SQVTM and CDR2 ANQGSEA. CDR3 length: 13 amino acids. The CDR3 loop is CSVALDMSLRAFF. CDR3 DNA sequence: TGCAGCGTGGCCCTTGACATGTCTTTGAGAGCTTTCTTT.

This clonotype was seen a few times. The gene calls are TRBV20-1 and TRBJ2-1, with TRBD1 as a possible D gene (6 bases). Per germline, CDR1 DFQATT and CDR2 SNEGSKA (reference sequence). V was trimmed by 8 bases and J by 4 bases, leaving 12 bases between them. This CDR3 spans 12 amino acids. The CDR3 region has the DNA TGCAGTACCCAGACAGGATACAATGAGCAGTTCTTC. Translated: CSTQTGYNEQFF.

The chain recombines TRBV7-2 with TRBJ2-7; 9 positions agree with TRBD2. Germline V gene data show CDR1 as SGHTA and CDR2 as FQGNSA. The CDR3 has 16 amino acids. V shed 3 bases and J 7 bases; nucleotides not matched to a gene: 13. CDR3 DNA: TGTGCCAGCAGCTTGTTTAGCGGGGGTCTCGTCCGAGAGCAGTACTTC. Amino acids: CASSLFSGGLVREQYF.

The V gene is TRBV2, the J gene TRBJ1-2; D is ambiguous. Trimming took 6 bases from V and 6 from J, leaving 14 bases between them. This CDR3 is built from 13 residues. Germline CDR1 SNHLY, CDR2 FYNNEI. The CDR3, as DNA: TGTGCCAGCAGGGAACAAGGCACCGATGGCTACACCTTC. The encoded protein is CASREQGTDGYTF.